The rows below give T cell receptor beta chains drawn from one sample of a study of neurological immune-mediated disorders. One entry per CDR3 protein results from TCRdb running MiXCR on the 5' RACE reads. The sample consists of about 22,000 distinct CDR3 sequences, 10% of them appearing once. What was sequenced was PBMCs. The receptors here all came from a woman aged 60-75 years with HTLV-1-associated myelopathy (HAM/TSP). The CDR3 runs from the conserved cysteine through the conserved F or W. Fields, in order: D gene, clone size, J gene, V gene, CDR3 protein, CDR3 DNA. The D gene is left open where the match is weak. Clone size is not always given. Where it is, it says once, few, many or a class for expanded clones.

>TRBD1|.|TRBJ1-2|TRBV7-8
CAISPIGAGGGYTF
TGTGCCATCAGCCCCATTGGGGCAGGGGGTGGCTACACCTTC
>.|many|TRBJ2-3|TRBV10-3
CAISVGNTQYF
TGTGCCATCAGTGTCGGTAATACGCAGTATTTT
>.|.|TRBJ2-7|TRBV20-1
CSARAVLLFRYEQYF
TGCAGTGCTAGAGCGGTACTGCTCTTTCGGTACGAGCAGTACTTC
>.|few|TRBJ2-1|TRBV5-6
CASSLGRLPPDNEQFF
TGTGCCAGCAGCTTGGGACGGCTACCCCCAGACAATGAGCAGTTCTTC
>.|many|TRBJ2-2|TRBV5-1
CASSLPSTGELFF
TGCGCCAGCAGCTTGCCCTCTACCGGGGAGCTGTTTTTT
>.|many|TRBJ2-7|TRBV5-1
CASRISYEQYF
TGCGCCAGCAGGATCTCCTACGAGCAGTACTTC
>.|.|TRBJ1-1|TRBV20-1
CSARDSSTMNTEAFF
TGCAGTGCTAGAGATAGCAGTACTATGAACACTGAAGCTTTCTTT
>TRBD2|many|TRBJ2-5|TRBV20-1
CSASFLAGEETQYF
TGCAGTGCTAGTTTTCTAGCGGGGGAGGAGACCCAGTACTTC
>.|many|TRBJ1-1|TRBV20-1
CSVIFGVYAEAFF
TGCAGTGTAATATTTGGGGTATACGCTGAAGCTTTCTTT
>TRBD2|many|TRBJ2-3|TRBV12-3/TRBV12-4
CASSLRGGGIDTQYF
TGTGCCAGCAGTTTAAGAGGCGGGGGGATAGATACGCAGTATTTT
>.|many|TRBJ2-6|TRBV6-1
CASSEAQWGSGANVLTF
TGTGCCAGCAGTGAAGCGCAATGGGGCTCTGGGGCCAACGTCCTGACTTTC
>.|many|TRBJ2-2|TRBV29-1
CSVDGFVGRDTGELFF
TGCAGCGTTGATGGTTTCGTGGGCAGGGACACCGGGGAGCTGTTTTTT
>.|.|TRBJ2-7|TRBV12-3/TRBV12-4
CASSGPTTYEQYF
TGTGCCAGCAGTGGCCCGACGACCTACGAGCAGTACTTC
>TRBD1|medium-sized|TRBJ1-2|TRBV27
CASSLSTGGGYTF
TGTGCCAGCAGTTTATCGACAGGGGGTGGCTACACCTTC
>TRBD2|many|TRBJ2-1|TRBV20-1
CSASPGTSGLNEQFF
TGCAGTGCTTCCCCCGGGACTAGCGGGTTAAATGAGCAGTTCTTC
>.|many|TRBJ2-5|TRBV20-1
CSASRQTVAVYQETQYF
TGCAGTGCTAGTAGGCAGACGGTAGCGGTTTACCAAGAGACCCAGTACTTC
>.|many|TRBJ2-7|TRBV7-2
CASSEGFGTYYEQYF
TGTGCCAGCAGCGAGGGTTTCGGTACGTACTACGAGCAGTACTTC
>.|many|TRBJ2-2|TRBV20-1
CSARGPGGNTGELFF
TGCAGTGCTAGGGGGCCGGGGGGCAATACCGGGGAGCTGTTTTTT
>.|few|TRBJ2-3|TRBV18
CASSPPLATDTQYF
TGTGCCAGCTCACCCCCACTAGCTACAGATACGCAGTATTTT
>TRBD2|many|TRBJ2-5|TRBV7-7
CASSPSLGLAGEETQYF
TGTGCTAGCAGCCCATCACTGGGACTAGCGGGGGAAGAGACCCAGTACTTC
>.|many|TRBJ2-7|TRBV29-1
CSVEERGSSSYEQYF
TGCAGCGTTGAAGAACGGGGGAGCAGCTCCTACGAGCAGTACTTC
>.|many|TRBJ1-1|TRBV5-1
CASQKGAMNTEAFF
TGCGCCAGCCAGAAGGGAGCTATGAACACTGAAGCTTTCTTT
>TRBD2|many|TRBJ2-5|TRBV20-1
CSATSGGAAETQYF
TGCAGTGCTACTAGCGGGGGGGCCGCAGAGACCCAGTACTTC
>TRBD1|medium-sized|TRBJ1-1|TRBV20-1
CSAATGEHTEAFF
TGCAGTGCCGCAACAGGGGAGCACACTGAAGCTTTCTTT
>.|many|TRBJ1-1|TRBV20-1
CSARAEGMNTEAFF
TGCAGTGCTAGAGCTGAGGGTATGAACACTGAAGCTTTCTTT
>.|many|TRBJ1-1|TRBV5-6
CASSPSRAVTEAFF
TGTGCCAGCAGCCCATCACGGGCGGTGACTGAAGCTTTCTTT
>.|medium-sized|TRBJ2-1|TRBV20-1
CSAQRLESSYNEQFF
TGCAGTGCTCAGAGACTAGAATCCTCCTACAATGAGCAGTTCTTC
>.|.|TRBJ2-7|TRBV5-1
CASSLRRVNSYEQYF
TGCGCCAGCAGCTTGAGAAGGGTGAATAGCTACGAGCAGTACTTC
>TRBD2|many|TRBJ2-2|TRBV18
CASSPPLRAGRNTGELFF
TGTGCCAGCTCACCCCCCCTTCGAGCGGGGAGGAACACCGGGGAGCTGTTTTTT
>.|many|TRBJ2-5|TRBV29-1
CSVGREETQYF
TGCAGCGTTGGCAGGGAGGAGACCCAGTACTTC
>TRBD1|many|TRBJ1-1|TRBV11-2
CASSLAGGTSAEAFF
TGTGCCAGCAGCTTAGCAGGGGGCACATCGGCTGAAGCTTTCTTT
>.|many|TRBJ1-2|TRBV7-9
CASSQSANYGYTF
TGTGCCAGCTCCCAGAGTGCTAACTATGGCTACACCTTC
>.|many|TRBJ1-4|TRBV5-1
CASSLGPRDNREKLFF
TGCGCCAGCAGCCTCGGACCCCGGGACAATCGGGAAAAACTGTTTTTT
>.|many|TRBJ2-4|TRBV20-1
CSAIRYLLAKNIQYF
TGCAGTGCTATCCGTTACCTCCTGGCCAAAAACATTCAGTACTTC
>TRBD1|medium-sized|TRBJ2-1|TRBV5-1
CASSHRDRGDNEQFF
TGCGCCAGCAGTCACAGGGACAGGGGGGACAATGAGCAGTTCTTC
>TRBD2|many|TRBJ2-3|TRBV20-1
CSARSMTSGGYTDTQYF
TGCAGTGCCCGAAGTATGACTAGCGGGGGGTACACAGATACGCAGTATTTT
>TRBD2|many|TRBJ2-2|TRBV20-1
CSASGGATGELFF
TGCAGTGCTAGCGGGGGGGCGACCGGGGAGCTGTTTTTT
>.|many|TRBJ2-3|TRBV5-6
CASSTRQAVDTQYF
TGTGCCAGCAGCACCCGGCAGGCCGTAGATACGCAGTATTTT
>TRBD2|many|TRBJ2-5|TRBV10-2
CASSSGLAMYQETQYF
TGCGCCAGCAGTTCGGGACTAGCGATGTACCAAGAGACCCAGTACTTC
>TRBD1|many|TRBJ1-1|TRBV18
CASSPAGGYGNTEAFF
TGTGCCAGCTCACCGGCAGGGGGGTATGGAAACACTGAAGCTTTCTTT
>.|many|TRBJ1-1|TRBV12-3/TRBV12-4
CASGLGAGRETEAFF
TGTGCCAGCGGATTGGGAGCAGGGAGGGAAACTGAAGCTTTCTTT
>TRBD1|.|TRBJ2-3|TRBV5-1
CASQGGKSTDTQYF
TGCGCCAGCCAAGGGGGCAAGAGCACAGATACGCAGTATTTT
>.|many|TRBJ2-1|TRBV20-1
CSARDGGGGSYNEQFF
TGCAGTGCTAGAGATGGCGGGGGCGGCTCCTACAATGAGCAGTTCTTC
>.|medium-sized|TRBJ2-2|TRBV10-2
CASSAWGDLNTGELFF
TGCGCCAGCAGTGCTTGGGGCGACTTGAACACCGGGGAGCTGTTTTTT